This T cell receptor (beta chain) was recovered during a study of post-analysis software for immune sequencing data. Broader study findings: Compared with controls, patients had more of five TRBV segments, including TRBV5-6, TRBV5-1 and TRBV20-1.

The V gene's germline CDR1 is DFQATT and CDR2 SNEGSKA (reference sequence). The CDR3 consists of 14 residues. V shed 2 bases and J shed 3 bases, with 12 bases lying between them. On this clonotype: Its target is not known.

Libraries were made from TCR beta cDNA, and they carried unique molecular identifiers. One entry per CDR3 protein, called by TCRdb with MiXCR from the PCR reads. Altogether around 770,000 distinct CDR3 sequences are present, roughly 46% being singletons, with the ten largest covering around 4.7%. Sequencing was performed on blood. The chain carries TRBV20-1 and TRBJ2-3; D perhaps matches TRBD2 (5 bases). This receptor was obtained from a girl aged 5 to 17 with multiple sclerosis. CDR3 in amino acids: CSARSLLVTDTQYF. CDR3 nucleotides: TGCAGTGCTAGATCCTTACTAGTGACAGATACGCAGTATTTT.